This T cell receptor beta chain appears in the sequencing data of a study of blood T cell repertoires in COVID-19. CDR1 and CDR2 from the germline V gene are SQVTM and ANQGSEA. V was shortened by 5 bases and J by 5 bases, with 15 bases between the two germline ends. The CDR3 is 13 residues long. TCRdb keeps only in-frame clones here, not all; method: immunoSEQ multiplex PCR. Of about 130,000 clones in the sample, around 85% were seen once. Sequences were obtained from peripheral blood. The chain couples TRBV29-1 to TRBJ1-1; tentative D call: TRBD1 (6 bases). The receptor's source is a woman aged 45 to 65 with acute or convalescent COVID-19. CDR3 bases: TGCAGCGTTACGGGACAAGGGTTTACTGAAGCTTTCTTT. Protein sequence: CSVTGQGFTEAFF.